One and the same sample provided the 30 T cell receptor beta chains below, sequenced in a study of T cells in Graves' hyperthyroidism and ophthalmopathy. Researchers took RNA transcripts and amplified the TCR beta CDR3 regions from them. TCR CDR3 regions were first amplified by RT-PCR with HTBI primers. TCRdb itself ran the multiplex PCR reads through MiXCR, one entry per CDR3 protein. The sample lists approximately 48,000 distinct CDR3 sequences, approximately 49% occurring once. Sequenced material: peripheral blood or thyroid tissue (not recorded which). The receptor source for this set is a woman between 50 and 59 years old with Graves' hyperthyroidism.

By share, this clonotype ranks as large. The chain recombines TRBV10-2 with TRBJ2-7, with no clear D. The CDR3 extends over 12 amino acids. CDR1 is WSHSY, CDR2 SAAADI, per germline. V lost 0 bases to trimming and J lost 6 bases, with 6 bases between them. The DNA of the CDR3 is TGCGCCAGCAGTGAGTCAGCGCTCGAGCAGTACTTC. Its translation is CASSESALEQYF.

The genes are TRBV29-1 and TRBJ2-5; a possible D gene is TRBD1 (7 bases). The V end lost 1 base, the J end lost 5 bases, and 14 bases lay between the germline ends. Germline CDR1 SQVTM, CDR2 ANQGSEA. CDR3 length: 14 amino acids. The CDR3 spells CSVEVSGGRETQYF. CDR3 in DNA: TGCAGCGTTGAAGTATCAGGGGGGAGGGAGACCCAGTACTTC.

This clonotype was recorded at least ten times. The chain is built from TRBV6-2 or TRBV6-3 and TRBJ2-2, with 10 bases that match TRBD2. Germline trimming cut 9 bases from V and 4 bases from J; bases unmatched to any gene: 11. Germline CDR1 MNHEY, CDR2 SVGEGT. The CDR3 loop spans 16 amino acids. The CDR3 region has the DNA TGTGCCAGTCGTTCTAGCGGGAGTCGAAGCACCGGGGAGCTGTTTTTT. Its protein is CASRSSGSRSTGELFF.

This clonotype was seen at least ten times. The chain has TRBV6-5 and TRBJ2-7, with 12 bases that match TRBD2. CDR3 length: 16 residues. Trimming removed 6 bases from V and 3 bases from J; junction bases left unmatched: 9. Germline V gene data show CDR1 as MNHEY and CDR2 as SVGAGI. In nucleotides, the CDR3 is TGTGCCAGCAGCCAGACTAGCGGGGGCTGGCACTACGAGCAGTACTTC. It yields the protein CASSQTSGGWHYEQYF.

The table lists this clonotype with many counts. This rearrangement joins TRBV20-1 to TRBJ1-2, with TRBD1 as a possible D gene (5 bases). The germline gives CDR1 DFQATT, CDR2 SNEGSKA (reference sequence). The CDR3 is 12 residues long. V lost 7 bases, J lost 3 bases, and 12 bases lay in between. DNA of the CDR3: TGCAGTGGGGGCCAGGGTGACTATGGCTACACCTTC. It is translated as CSGGQGDYGYTF.

About this clonotype: Because the CDR3 is missing its conserved closing phenylalanine or tryptophan, this is likely a read error. V gene TRBV20-1 combines with J gene TRBJ1-5, with unresolved D. This CDR3 contains 12 residues. Germline CDR1 reads DFQATT; CDR2 reads SNEGSKA (reference sequence). Between the trimmed V and J ends, which lost 7 bases and 2 bases, there was a span of 9 bases. CDR3: CSGLTGNQPQHS. In DNA form, the CDR3 reads TGCAGTGGGTTAACGGGCAATCAGCCCCAGCATTCT.

This clonotype was counted ten times or more. V usage is TRBV13 and J usage is TRBJ1-2; weak D call: TRBD1 (6 bases). The germline V and J ends were trimmed by 1 base and 7 bases, with 10 bases remaining between them. Germline assignment: CDR1 PRHDT and CDR2 FYEKMQ (reference sequence). The CDR3 runs 13 residues. CDR3 region: CASSLVGGAGYTF. The CDR3 nucleotides are TGTGCCAGCAGCTTAGTTGGGGGGGCTGGCTACACCTTC.

This clonotype was counted many times. The chain employs TRBV7-8 and TRBJ2-5; 12 bases agree with TRBD1. The CDR3 covers 15 residues. The trim removed 3 bases at V and 5 bases at J, leaving 4 bases unmatched. Germline assignment: CDR1 SGHVS and CDR2 FQNEAQ. CDR3 sequence: CASSLGQGAGETQYF. The CDR3 region has the DNA TGTGCCAGCAGCTTGGGACAGGGGGCTGGGGAGACCCAGTACTTC.

This clonotype was observed many times. The V gene is TRBV6-2 or TRBV6-3, the J gene TRBJ1-1; the D gene is possibly TRBD1 (5 bases). Germline CDR1 is MNHEY and CDR2 is SVGEGT. V gave up 5 bases and J gave up 1 base, with 11 bases separating them. This CDR3 has 14 amino acids. The CDR3 loop reads CASSRGLGNTEAFF. Here the CDR3 DNA reads TGTGCCAGCAGTCGGGGCCTGGGGAACACTGAAGCTTTCTTT.

This rearrangement joins TRBV10-3 to TRBJ2-6; 12 bases are shared with TRBD2. The ends lost 6 bases at V and 0 bases at J; junction bases unmatched: 6. The CDR3 has 18 amino acids. Germline V CDR1 and CDR2: ENHRY, SYGVKD. The CDR3: CAISSGTSGSSGANVLTF. As DNA, the CDR3 is TGTGCCATCAGCAGCGGGACTAGCGGGTCCTCTGGGGCCAACGTCCTGACTTTC.

The rearrangement uses TRBV12-2 and TRBJ2-7; TRBD2, the table's D call, lacks a check against the DNA. TRBV12-2 is a listed pseudogene. The CDR3 covers 17 residues. The CDR3, as DNA: TGTGCAAGTCGCTTTCTTCCCAGACTAGCGGGACTCAACGAGCAGTACTTC. This gives the protein CASRFLPRLAGLNEQYF.

This clonotype came up many times. The V call is TRBV5-1, the J call TRBJ2-3; 8 bases agree with TRBD2. Per the germline V gene, CDR1 is SGHRS and CDR2 is YFSETQ. The CDR3 length is 17 residues. V lost 4 bases, J lost 6 bases, and 16 bases stayed unmatched. CDR3 sequence (DNA): TGCGCCAGCAGCGTAGGTCGGGCAGCGGGAGTTGAGGATACGCAGTATTTT. This codes for CASSVGRAAGVEDTQYF.

The chain couples TRBV7-3 to TRBJ2-2, with D hard to call. CDR3 size: 15 residues. Germline V gene data show CDR1 as SGHTA and CDR2 as FQGTGA. With 5 bases removed from V and 1 base from J, the gap between germline ends came to 11 bases. The chain's CDR3 is CASSPSRQNTGELFF. In DNA form, the CDR3 reads TGTGCCAGCAGCCCTTCCCGACAGAACACCGGGGAGCTGTTTTTT.

This chain joins TRBV10-2 and TRBJ1-5; TRBD1 agrees at 8 bases. The CDR3 runs to 14 residues. CDR1 and CDR2 (germline): WSHSY, SAAADI. V lost 4 bases and J lost 4; bases outside the gene matches: 3. CDR3 region: CASSARGPNQPQHF. CDR3 DNA: TGCGCCAGCAGTGCCAGGGGGCCTAATCAGCCCCAGCATTTT.

The chain combines TRBV20-1 with TRBJ2-7, with TRBD2 identical over 8 bases. The length of the CDR3 is 16 residues. Germline CDR1 is DFQATT and CDR2 is SNEGSKA (reference sequence). V trimming: 0 bases; J trimming: 4 bases; junction bases outside the gene matches: 11. The CDR3 protein is CSARDLSWSGSYEQYF. DNA of the CDR3: TGCAGTGCTAGAGATCTCTCATGGAGCGGGAGTTACGAGCAGTACTTC.

The chain is built from TRBV29-1 and TRBJ1-2; tentative D call: TRBD1 (5 bases). The ends were cut back, 5 bases at V and 4 bases at J, with 17 bases in the middle. The CDR3 runs 14 residues. Germline lookup yields CDR1 SQVTM and CDR2 ANQGSEA. The CDR3 region is CSVKGSGKAYGYTF. The CDR3 DNA reads as TGCAGCGTTAAGGGGAGTGGGAAGGCCTATGGCTACACCTTC.

About this clonotype itself: This sequence may be a read error, since a much larger clone differs from it by one base. This chain connects TRBV6-5 to TRBJ1-3; D might be TRBD1 (5 bases). The CDR3 has 14 residues. In germline, CDR1 is MNHEY, CDR2 SVGAGI. CDR3 residues: CASSLRTSGNTIHF. DNA for the CDR3: TGTGCCAGCAGTTTGCGGACAAGTGGAAACACCATACATTTT.

This clonotype was observed a single time. The chain carries TRBV10-3 and TRBJ2-5; the D is unclear. V was cut by 4 bases and J by 3 bases, with 9 bases left in between. CDR3 length: 13 amino acids. Germline lookup yields CDR1 ENHRY and CDR2 SYGVKD. The CDR3 reads CAISAQREETQYF. In DNA, the CDR3 is TGTGCCATCAGTGCGCAAAGGGAAGAGACCCAGTACTTC.

This clonotype is medium-sized by share. V and J are TRBV10-3 and TRBJ1-5; D is possibly TRBD1 (6 bases). V was shortened by 4 bases and J by 5 bases, with 6 bases between the two germline ends. CDR3 length: 12 residues. The germline V gene has CDR1 ENHRY and CDR2 SYGVKD. CDR3 residues: CAISAGDQPQHF. Written as DNA, the CDR3 is TGTGCCATCAGTGCAGGGGATCAGCCCCAGCATTTT.

The rearrangement links TRBV28 to TRBJ2-3; 12 nucleotides match TRBD2. The CDR3 is 13 residues long. V lost 7 bases to trimming and J lost 9 bases; unmatched junction nucleotides: 5. CDR1 MDHEN and CDR2 SYDVKM come from the germline V gene. CDR3 sequence (DNA): TGTGCCAGCAAGGCTAGCGGGAGGGCCACGCAGTATTTT. This translates into CASKASGRATQYF.

The V and J genes are TRBV5-4 and TRBJ2-3; TRBD2 is a possible D gene (5 bases). V was shortened by 5 bases and J by 3 bases, with 13 bases between the two germline ends. Germline V CDR1 and CDR2: SGHNT, YYREEE (reference sequence). This CDR3 comprises 14 residues. The CDR3, as DNA: TGTGCCAGCAGTGGAGGCAAAGGAACAGATACGCAGTATTTT. This translates into CASSGGKGTDTQYF.

Ten or more counts support this clonotype. The genes are TRBV3-1 and TRBJ1-1; no definite D call. Trimming removed 0 bases at V and 0 bases at J, with 11 bases between. Germline loops: CDR1 LGHDT, CDR2 YNNKEL (reference sequence). The CDR3 consists of 16 residues. The CDR3 loop reads CASSQDGYSMNTEAFF. DNA of the CDR3: TGTGCCAGCAGCCAAGATGGGTACAGTATGAACACTGAAGCTTTCTTT.

Ten or more counts support this clonotype. The V gene is TRBV20-1, the J gene TRBJ2-7, with 9 bases lining up with TRBD2. Germline trimming cut 7 bases from V and 5 bases from J; bases unmatched to any gene: 6. This CDR3 is built from 12 residues. Germline CDR1 is DFQATT and CDR2 is SNEGSKA (reference sequence). The CDR3 loop reads CSGVIAGDEQYF. CDR3 DNA: TGCAGTGGAGTTATAGCGGGAGACGAGCAGTACTTC.

The chain links TRBV19 to TRBJ1-5; TRBD1 matches 9 bases. The CDR3 is 15 residues long. The germline V gene encodes CDR1 LNHDA and CDR2 SQIVND (reference sequence). The V gene end was trimmed by 5 bases and the J gene end by 5 bases; junction bases not matched to a gene: 7. The CDR3 region has the DNA TGTGCCAGTAGTTTTTGGACAGGGGCCCATCAGCCCCAGCATTTT. It yields the protein CASSFWTGAHQPQHF.

The chain couples TRBV25-1 to TRBJ1-1; TRBD1 matches 7 bases. Germline loops: CDR1 MGHDK, CDR2 SYGVNS. Trimming took 3 bases from V and 4 from J; bases not matched to a gene: 8. The CDR3 loop spans 15 amino acids. The CDR3 sequence: CASSDPQGVGTEAFF. CDR3 nucleotide sequence: TGTGCCAGCAGTGATCCCCAGGGGGTGGGCACTGAAGCTTTCTTT.

The chain combines TRBV6-1 with TRBJ1-3; D remains unclear. The CDR3 length is 16 residues. V lost 8 bases and J 6 bases, leaving 23 bases between the germline ends. Germline V lookup: CDR1 MNHNS, CDR2 SASEGT. CDR3: CASLTWTVNTENTIYF. CDR3 nucleotides: TGTGCCAGCCTTACTTGGACGGTGAACACTGAAAACACCATATATTTT.

The chain recombines TRBV7-2 with TRBJ1-5; possible D gene TRBD1, 5 bases. This CDR3 spans 19 amino acids. Germline V gene sequence: CDR1 SGHTA, CDR2 FQGNSA. V was clipped by 0 bases and J by 14 bases, with 32 bases between them. The CDR3 sequence is CASSLAEPGLAGKNIYEHF. DNA of the CDR3: TGTGCCAGCAGCTTAGCCGAACCGGGACTAGCGGGCAAAAACATCTACGAGCATTTT.

This sequence joins TRBV20-1 and TRBJ2-7; 8 positions match TRBD2. The CDR3 is 15 residues long. Germline CDR1 is DFQATT and CDR2 is SNEGSKA (reference sequence). Losses at the gene ends were 3 bases for V and 0 bases for J; bases not matched to a gene: 7. The CDR3 here is CSASARSGSSYEQYF. The CDR3 nucleotides are TGCAGTGCTAGTGCTAGAAGCGGGAGCTCCTACGAGCAGTACTTC.

By frequency in the sample, this clonotype is medium-sized. V is TRBV27 and J is TRBJ2-7; possible D gene TRBD1, 5 bases. Germline values: CDR1 MNHEY, CDR2 SMNVEV (reference sequence). The CDR3 sequence is 15 residues long. Deletions cut 4 bases from V and 3 bases from J, with 16 bases between. As DNA, the CDR3 is TGTGCCAGCAGTTGGTCTGGGGCTACCAACTACGAGCAGTACTTC. This gives the protein CASSWSGATNYEQYF.

The rearrangement joins TRBV24-1 to TRBJ1-1; possibly TRBD1 for D (6 bases). Germline V gene data show CDR1 as KGHDR and CDR2 as SFDVKD. The V gene lost 7 bases and the J gene lost 1 base, with 12 bases spanning the gap. The CDR3 is made up of 14 amino acids. The CDR3 sequence is CATRSGGANTEAFF. In nucleotides, the CDR3 is TGTGCCACCAGATCCGGGGGCGCGAACACTGAAGCTTTCTTT.